Listed below are T cell receptor beta chains from one sample, sequenced in a study of Ad26.COV2.S vaccination and SARS-CoV-2 variants. The data were produced by immunoSEQ multiplex PCR, yet TCRdb's version contains in-frame clones alone and is incomplete. The sample lists around 270,000 clones, roughly 87% occurring once. Material: peripheral blood, obtained in a trial of Ad26.COV2.S vaccine versus placebo. The receptors shown here come from a person aged 18-60 years who received the Ad26.COV2.S COVID-19 vaccine or a placebo. Each CDR3 is given with its conserved first and last residue. The D gene is left open where the match is weak. Rows give clone size only sometimes, using once, few, many, or a class for an expanded clone.

d_call,j_call,v_call,clone_size,cdr3_nt,cdr3_aa
-,TRBJ2-1,TRBV7-2,-,TGTGCCAGCAGCCGTGGGATGTCGACGAATGAGCAGTTCTTC,CASSRGMSTNEQFF
-,TRBJ1-1,TRBV7-8,-,TGTGCCAGCAGCTTAGTGCGCCGGTTGAACACTGAAGCTTTCTTT,CASSLVRRLNTEAFF
-,TRBJ1-5,TRBV7-2,-,TGTGCCAGCAGCTTGGGAGGGGGGAGCAATCAGCCCCAGCATTTT,CASSLGGGSNQPQHF
TRBD2,TRBJ2-3,TRBV10-3,-,TGTGCCATCAGGGGACTAGCGGGAGCGGATACGCAGTATTTT,CAIRGLAGADTQYF
TRBD1,TRBJ2-1,TRBV24-1,-,TGTGCCACCAGAGGGCAGGGTCACAGGGGGCAGAATGAGCAGTTCTTC,CATRGQGHRGQNEQFF
-,TRBJ1-6,TRBV30,few,TGTGCCTGGAGTGCCCAAAATAATTCACCCCTCCACTTT,CAWSAQNNSPLHF
TRBD2,TRBJ2-1,TRBV20-1,-,TGCAGTGCTAGTCGGCTAGCGGGAACAAGCTCCTACAATGAGCAGTTCTTC,CSASRLAGTSSYNEQFF
-,TRBJ1-2,TRBV9,-,TGTGCCAGCAGCCCAGACCGGCAGGGTATCTATGGCTACACCTTC,CASSPDRQGIYGYTF
-,TRBJ1-1,TRBV6-2/TRBV6-3,-,TGTGCCAGCAGTCGACAACGACAGATGAACACTGAAGCTTTCTTT,CASSRQRQMNTEAFF
-,TRBJ1-1,TRBV5-8,once,TGTGCCAGCACCCTGACATCCGAGGGCACTGAAGCTTTCTTT,CASTLTSEGTEAFF
-,TRBJ1-1,TRBV5-3,-,TGTGCCAGAAGCTTAGAAGAACTCCCCGGGGCCCCTTCAACCGTCCTCCACACTGAAGCTTTCTTT,CARSLEELPGAPSTVLHTEAFF
-,TRBJ2-7,TRBV6-5,-,TGTGCCAGCAGTTATTTGCCGGGCGGGTCCTACGAGCAGTACTTC,CASSYLPGGSYEQYF
TRBD1,TRBJ2-6,TRBV7-9,-,TGTGCCAGCAGCCCAGGGGGCTCCGGGGCCAACGTCCTGACTTTC,CASSPGGSGANVLTF
-,TRBJ2-5,TRBV19,-,TGTGCCAGTAGTATAGGGGCCGGGGGAAAAGAGACCCAGTACTTC,CASSIGAGGKETQYF
-,TRBJ2-3,TRBV12-3/TRBV12-4,once,TGTGCCAGCGGGTTTAGGGGTCCAGATACGCAGTATTTT,CASGFRGPDTQYF
-,TRBJ2-1,TRBV21-1,-,TGTGCCAGCAGCAAAATGGAGCGGGAAATCTACAATGAGCAGTTCTTC,CASSKMEREIYNEQFF
TRBD1,TRBJ2-2,TRBV2,-,TGTGCCAGCAGTCGGGACAGGGGGCTTTACGGGGAGCTGTTTTTT,CASSRDRGLYGELFF